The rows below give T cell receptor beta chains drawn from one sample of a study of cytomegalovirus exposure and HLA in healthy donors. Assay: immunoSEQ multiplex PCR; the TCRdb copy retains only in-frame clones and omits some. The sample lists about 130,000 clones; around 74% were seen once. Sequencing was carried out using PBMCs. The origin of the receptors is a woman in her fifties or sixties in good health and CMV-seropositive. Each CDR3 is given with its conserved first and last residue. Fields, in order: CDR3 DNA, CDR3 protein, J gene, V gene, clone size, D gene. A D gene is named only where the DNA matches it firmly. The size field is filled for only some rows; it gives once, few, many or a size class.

DNA: TGTGCCAGCAGCTTAGGACAGGGGTTTCGAGAAAAACTGTTTTTT
CDR3: CASSLGQGFREKLFF
J: TRBJ1-4
V: TRBV11-2
size: NA
D: TRBD1

DNA: TGTGCCAGCAGCCAGAGGACAGGGGAGAATTCACCCCTCCACTTT
CDR3: CASSQRTGENSPLHF
J: TRBJ1-6
V: TRBV14
size: NA
D: TRBD1

DNA: TGTGCCAGCAGTTTATACAGGGGCACTGAAGCTTTCTTT
CDR3: CASSLYRGTEAFF
J: TRBJ1-1
V: TRBV27
size: NA
D: TRBD1

DNA: TGTGCCAGCAGCCCGGAAGGACTAGCGGGGGGCCCTCGTCGGTACTTC
CDR3: CASSPEGLAGGPRRYF
J: TRBJ2-5
V: TRBV5-4
size: NA
D: TRBD2

DNA: TGTGCCAGCAGTGAAGCGCTTCGAGGGGCAGGGGGCCTTGATGGCTACACCTTC
CDR3: CASSEALRGAGGLDGYTF
J: TRBJ1-2
V: TRBV6-1
size: NA
D: TRBD1

DNA: TGTGCCTGGAGTGGGACAGGGGGCGAGGGCTACACCTTC
CDR3: CAWSGTGGEGYTF
J: TRBJ1-2
V: TRBV30
size: NA
D: TRBD1

DNA: TGCGCCAGCAGCCAAGGAACTAAAATGGGGCCGCAAAATCAGCCCCAGCATTTT
CDR3: CASSQGTKMGPQNQPQHF
J: TRBJ1-5
V: TRBV4-3
size: NA
D: NA

DNA: TGTGCCAGCAGTTTCTCAGTTGGAGATGGCTACACCTTC
CDR3: CASSFSVGDGYTF
J: TRBJ1-2
V: TRBV6-1
size: once
D: NA

DNA: TGTGCCAGCAGCTTGGTCTGGCAGTATAACACCGGGGAGCTGTTTTTT
CDR3: CASSLVWQYNTGELFF
J: TRBJ2-2
V: TRBV5-6
size: NA
D: NA

DNA: TGTGCCAGCAGTGAAGAACTGCCGGGGAATTCACCCCTCCACTTT
CDR3: CASSEELPGNSPLHF
J: TRBJ1-6
V: TRBV2
size: few
D: NA

DNA: TGCGCCAGCAGCCAAGATCATGGAGCCCGCGAAAAACTGTTTTTT
CDR3: CASSQDHGAREKLFF
J: TRBJ1-4
V: TRBV4-1
size: NA
D: NA

DNA: TGCGCCAGCAGCTTGTCCAACAGGGTGACAGCTGGGCAGTACTTC
CDR3: CASSLSNRVTAGQYF
J: TRBJ2-7
V: TRBV5-1
size: NA
D: NA

DNA: TGTGCCTGCAGCTTGGGGCGGCTCCACCTGAACACTGAAGCTTTCTTT
CDR3: CACSLGRLHLNTEAFF
J: TRBJ1-1
V: TRBV5-4
size: NA
D: NA

DNA: TGTGCCAGCAGTCCTCCCGGGGGGAAACTGTTTTTT
CDR3: CASSPPGGKLFF
J: TRBJ1-4
V: TRBV7-9
size: NA
D: NA

DNA: TGCGCCAGCAGCCCCCGAGGTTGGGAAGAGACCCAGTACTTC
CDR3: CASSPRGWEETQYF
J: TRBJ2-5
V: TRBV5-1
size: NA
D: NA

DNA: TGTGCCAGCAGCCCCGGAGACAGGGGGATTTACGAGCAGTACTTC
CDR3: CASSPGDRGIYEQYF
J: TRBJ2-7
V: TRBV11-3
size: once
D: TRBD1

DNA: TGTGCCTGGACAGGGGAGAGCGGGCCCCAGCATTTT
CDR3: CAWTGESGPQHF
J: TRBJ1-5
V: TRBV4-2
size: NA
D: TRBD1

DNA: TGCGCCAGCAGCTTGGCTTTGCTAGCGGGGGGGGACACAGATACGCAGTATTTT
CDR3: CASSLALLAGGDTDTQYF
J: TRBJ2-3
V: TRBV5-1
size: NA
D: TRBD2

DNA: TGTGCCAGCGGAGGTAGGACAGGGTCTTCACCCCTCCACTTT
CDR3: CASGGRTGSSPLHF
J: TRBJ1-6
V: TRBV2
size: NA
D: TRBD1

DNA: TGCGCCAGCAGCTTGGATGCCGGGGGAAGTTCGGGAGAGTACTTC
CDR3: CASSLDAGGSSGEYF
J: TRBJ2-4
V: TRBV5-1
size: few
D: NA

DNA: TGTGCCCCCAGCAGGGTATCCGGGACAGGGGGGACTGAAGCTTTCTTT
CDR3: CAPSRVSGTGGTEAFF
J: TRBJ1-1
V: TRBV15
size: NA
D: TRBD1

DNA: TGCGCCAGCAGTGCGGTGACTCACCAGAACACTGAAGCTTTCTTT
CDR3: CASSAVTHQNTEAFF
J: TRBJ1-1
V: TRBV10-2
size: NA
D: NA

DNA: TGTGCCAGCAGTTTAAGGACAGGGAACACTGAAGCTTTCTTT
CDR3: CASSLRTGNTEAFF
J: TRBJ1-1
V: TRBV28
size: once
D: TRBD1

DNA: TGTGCCAGTAGTATAGATGGCAGGGGGGAGCAGTACTTC
CDR3: CASSIDGRGEQYF
J: TRBJ2-7
V: TRBV19
size: NA
D: TRBD1